The present TCR beta chain was sequenced within a study of CD8+ T cells in alopecia areata. Across the whole study: The drug, oral tofacitinib, was given to treated patients at 5 to 10 mg twice daily.

RNA was isolated and reverse transcribed to cDNA, the sequencing template. Sequencing used immunoSEQ multiplex PCR; TCRdb keeps in-frame clones, though not all of them. The sample lists roughly 150,000 clones; around half were seen once. Study-wide points: In scalp samples, resident alphabeta T cells of normal skin are also sequenced.

Germline V gene sequence: CDR1 MNHEY, CDR2 SMNVEV (reference sequence). The V gene end was trimmed by 5 bases and the J gene end by 2 bases; junction bases not matched to a gene: 4. The CDR3 is 14 amino acids. As concerns this clone: The antigen remains undetermined.

The authors sorted CD4+ and CD8+ T cells from PBMCs. The V call is TRBV27, the J call TRBJ2-7; 9 nucleotides line up with TRBD1. The starting material was CD8+ T cells sorted from blood, obtained at week 0. The origin of this receptor is a human donor with alopecia areata. CDR3 loop: CASSLQGAPYEQYF. The DNA of the CDR3 is TGTGCCAGCAGTCTACAGGGGGCCCCCTACGAGCAGTACTTC.